The present T cell receptor (beta chain) was sequenced within a study of Ad26.COV2.S vaccination and SARS-CoV-2 variants. Study-level results: People who got the vaccine or the placebo had similar non-spike TCR breadth. Greater spike-specific TCR breadth was seen in vaccine recipients than in placebo recipients.

Details on this clone: What it binds is not known.

V dropped 0 bases and J dropped 4 bases, with 10 bases sitting between them. The CDR3 length is 14 residues. Germline V gene data show CDR1 as SGHVS and CDR2 as FQNEAQ. The treatment here: 15 to 20 received Ad26.COV2.S at low or high dose, single or two shots; about 5 received placebo; per-sample allocation not given. On day 63 after the first injection, vaccine and placebo recipients gave samples. A Boston adult aged 18-55 years was the donor. An Ad26 vector expressing Wuhan-strain SARS-CoV-2 spike constituted the vaccine. Libraries were prepared by immunoSEQ multiplex PCR; TCRdb keeps only in-frame clonotypes and omits some of them. The sample has 440,000 or so clones; 80% to 95% are singletons.

This clonotype originated in a person aged 18-65 years who received the Ad26.COV2.S COVID-19 vaccine or a placebo. This chain uses TRBV7-8 with TRBJ2-7; no reliable D call. Sequenced material: peripheral blood, taken in a trial of Ad26.COV2.S vaccine versus placebo. As DNA, the CDR3 is TGTGCCAGCAGCTTAGCGCGACGGTCATACGAGCAGTACTTC. Protein: CASSLARRSYEQYF.